This TCR beta chain was captured by sequencing in a study of Ad26.COV2.S vaccination and SARS-CoV-2 variants. The study's findings and limits: Post-vaccination breadth of spike-specific CD8+ and CD4+ T cell responses was reportedly substantial.

With regard to this clone: Its antigen is as yet unknown.

The table came from immunoSEQ multiplex PCR; TCRdb's copy has only in-frame clones and leaves some out. Of 300,000 to 400,000 clones in the sample, 92% are singletons; the top ten hold about 3.9%. The receptor's source is a human donor who had recovered from COVID-19. The starting material was peripheral blood, obtained after recovery from COVID-19.

Here the CDR3 DNA reads TGTGCCACAACAGGGAACACTGAAGCTTTCTTT. It encodes CATTGNTEAFF. V gene TRBV11-2 combines with J gene TRBJ1-1, with D perhaps matching TRBD1 (5 bases). Germline values: CDR1 SGHAT, CDR2 FQNNGV. V lost 10 bases and J lost 1, with 7 bases in between. The CDR3 is 11 residues long.